Below, 32 T cell receptor beta chains from the same sample are listed, as sequenced in a study of cytomegalovirus exposure and HLA in healthy donors. Amplification used 60 Vbeta primers and 13 Jbeta primers. Profiled with immunoSEQ multiplex PCR; TCRdb holds only in-frame clones, not every one. The sample includes 120,000 to 150,000 clones, about three quarters seen only once; the top ten take approximately 1.5%. Sequencing was done on a sample of PBMCs. Every receptor here comes from a woman aged 25-40 years in good health and CMV-seronegative.

This chain joins TRBV5-5 and TRBJ1-1; D remains unclear. The CDR3 length is 13 residues. Germline CDR1 SGHKS, CDR2 YYEKEE (reference sequence). Deletions cut 4 bases from V and 3 bases from J, with 10 bases between. The CDR3 bases are TGTGCCAGCAGCCTACGACTCCACACTGAAGCTTTCTTT. Translating gives CASSLRLHTEAFF.

The V and J genes are TRBV9 and TRBJ2-7, with 9 nucleotides matching TRBD1. This CDR3 region has 15 residues. V dropped 8 bases and J dropped 1; count of bases not matched to a gene: 10. The germline gives CDR1 SGDLS, CDR2 YYNGEE. The CDR3 sequence: CARTPPGQGSYEQYF. CDR3 DNA sequence: TGTGCCAGGACACCGCCGGGACAGGGTTCCTACGAGCAGTACTTC.

The chain combines TRBV7-2 with TRBJ2-7; tentative D call: TRBD1 (5 bases). Germline V gene sequence: CDR1 SGHTA, CDR2 FQGNSA. CDR3 length equals 13 residues. V dropped 3 bases and J dropped 0 bases, with 6 bases sitting between them. The CDR3 sequence: CASSFGHSYEQYF. CDR3 nucleotide sequence: TGTGCCAGCAGCTTCGGACACTCCTACGAGCAGTACTTC.

This sequence joins TRBV29-1 and TRBJ1-1; 9 nucleotides agree with TRBD1. CDR1 SQVTM and CDR2 ANQGSEA come from the germline V gene. V shed 7 bases and J 4 bases; nucleotides not matched to a gene: 7. This CDR3 has 13 residues. The CDR3 DNA reads TGCAGCGCCACCCCGGGACAGGGCACTGAAGCTTTCTTT. Translating it yields CSATPGQGTEAFF.

The V call is TRBV5-5, the J call TRBJ1-2, with 7 bases matching TRBD1. This CDR3 spans 15 amino acids. The junction had 6 bases not matched to a gene; V was cut back by 4 bases and J by 0 bases. Per the germline V gene, CDR1 is SGHKS and CDR2 is YYEKEE (reference sequence). CDR3 amino acids: CASSAYRGSNYGYTF. The CDR3 coding sequence is TGTGCCAGCAGCGCCTACAGGGGCTCTAACTATGGCTACACCTTC.

Only one count was recorded for this clone. The chain employs TRBV7-2 and TRBJ2-3, with D unclear. V lost 2 bases and J lost 6, with 9 bases in between. Germline V lookup: CDR1 SGHTA, CDR2 FQGNSA. This CDR3 has 13 amino acids. The CDR3 coding sequence is TGTGCCAGCAGCTTAAACACCCCGGATACGCAGTATTTT. The encoded protein is CASSLNTPDTQYF.

V and J are TRBV9 and TRBJ1-1; a weak D match, TRBD1 (5 bases). In germline, CDR1 is SGDLS, CDR2 YYNGEE. The ends were cut back, 0 bases at V and 5 bases at J, with 14 bases in the middle. The length of the CDR3 is 15 residues. In DNA form, the CDR3 reads TGTGCCAGCAGCGTAGGCATCGGGGGGAATACTGAAGCTTTCTTT. As protein: CASSVGIGGNTEAFF.

This rearrangement joins TRBV23-1 to TRBJ1-2, with D tentatively TRBD1 (5 bases). TRBV23-1 is known as an ORF, though its function is uncertain. The CDR3 totals 13 residues. The ends were cut back, 9 bases at V and 7 bases at J, with 18 bases in the middle. CDR3 region: CARPVGPLSGYTF. In DNA, the CDR3 is TGCGCCAGGCCCGTGGGGCCTTTGAGTGGCTACACCTTC.

V and J are TRBV4-3 and TRBJ2-3; TRBD2 agrees at 13 bases. Germline V gene sequence: CDR1 LGHNA, CDR2 YSLEER. The CDR3 is made up of 17 amino acids. V shed 1 base, J shed 4 bases, and the junction held 5 bases outside the gene matches. As DNA, the CDR3 is TGCGCCAGCAGCCAAGTGTCAGGACTAGCGGGGGCAGATACGCAGTATTTT. Amino acid sequence: CASSQVSGLAGADTQYF.

V and J are TRBV12-5 and TRBJ1-2; perhaps TRBD1 as D (6 bases). The CDR3 has 18 residues. V shed 0 bases and J shed 1 base, with 18 bases lying between them. CDR1 and CDR2 (germline): LGHNT, FRNRAP. The CDR3 DNA is TGTGCTAGTGGTTTGGTACTAGGACAGCTACCAGTTAACTATGGCTACACCTTC. Residues: CASGLVLGQLPVNYGYTF.

Only a few counts were recorded for this clone. CDR3 sequence: CASMTRWSKLFF. DNA for the CDR3: TGTGCCAGTATGACTCGCTGGTCGAAACTGTTTTTT. This chain links TRBV19 with TRBJ1-4, with D unclear. Germline V gene sequence: CDR1 LNHDA, CDR2 SQIVND (reference sequence). Trimming cost V 7 bases and J 11 bases, with 14 bases left between them. The CDR3 totals 12 residues. The whole variable domain, remainder taken from reference TRBV19 and TRBJ1-4, is DGGITQSPKYLFRKEGQNVTLSCEQNLNHDAMYWYRQDPGQGLRLIYYSQIVNDFQKGDIAEGYSVSREKKESFPLTVTSAQKNPTAFYLCASMTRWSKLFFGSGTQLSVL.

CDR3 nucleotides: TGTGCCAGCAGCTCAACCAAGGGACAGAACACTGAAGCTTTCTTT. Protein product: CASSSTKGQNTEAFF. The rearrangement links TRBV5-4 to TRBJ1-1, with a possible D match to TRBD1 (6 bases). Germline CDR1 SGHNT, CDR2 YYREEE (reference sequence). Trimming stripped 3 bases from V and 1 base from J, with 13 bases between. The CDR3 loop spans 15 amino acids. The whole variable domain, remainder taken from reference TRBV5-4 and TRBJ1-1, is ETGVTQSPTHLIKTRGQQVTLRCSSQSGHNTVSWYQQALGQGPQFIFQYYREEENGRGNFPPRFSGLQFPNYSSELNVNALELDDSALYLCASSSTKGQNTEAFFGQGTRLTVV.

This chain uses TRBV5-4 with TRBJ1-2, with 7 bases fitting TRBD1. Germline V CDR1 and CDR2: SGHNT, YYREEE (reference sequence). The V gene end was trimmed by 4 bases and the J gene end by 0 bases; junction bases not matched to a gene: 9. The length of the CDR3 is 16 residues. The CDR3 DNA reads as TGTGCCAGCAGCAGGGGACAGCTGGCTTCTAACTATGGCTACACCTTC. Its protein is CASSRGQLASNYGYTF.

This rearrangement joins TRBV4-2 to TRBJ2-3; TRBD2 aligns across 8 bases. This CDR3 region has 17 residues. The trim removed 0 bases at V and 0 bases at J, leaving 5 bases unmatched. CDR1 is LGHNA and CDR2 is YNFKEQ in the germline V gene. CDR3 nucleotide sequence: TGTGCCAGCAGCCAAGATGCGGGGGGCCAGAGCACAGATACGCAGTATTTT. Its translation: CASSQDAGGQSTDTQYF.

The CDR3, as DNA: TGTGCCAGCAGCTTTCTCCCCGTTTCCAATGAGCAGTTCTTC. It encodes CASSFLPVSNEQFF. The chain links TRBV27 to TRBJ2-1; D unresolved. Germline-derived CDR1 and CDR2 are MNHEY and SMNVEV (reference sequence). There are 14 residues in the CDR3. V was trimmed by 6 bases and J by 6 bases, leaving 15 bases between them.

This clone occurred once. This sequence joins TRBV6-1 and TRBJ1-2, with D possibly TRBD1 on 5 matching bases. The CDR3 loop spans 16 amino acids. V gave up 3 bases and J gave up 4 bases, with 18 bases separating them. Germline CDR1 and CDR2: MNHNS and SASEGT. The CDR3 reads CASSDLRKGPSYGYTF. CDR3 nucleotides: TGTGCCAGCAGTGACCTTAGAAAGGGGCCCTCCTATGGCTACACCTTC.

The chain combines TRBV6-5 with TRBJ2-5; 14 bases fit TRBD2. CDR3 length equals 16 residues. The germline CDR1 and CDR2 sequences are MNHEY and SVGAGI. V was clipped by 4 bases and J by 5 bases; unmatched bases: 6. The CDR3 sequence: CASSWGTSGGRETQYF. DNA for the CDR3: TGTGCCAGCAGTTGGGGGACTAGCGGGGGCCGTGAGACCCAGTACTTC.

This clone appeared a single time. V gene TRBV9 combines with J gene TRBJ2-3; 8 nucleotides agree with TRBD2. CDR1 and CDR2 from the germline V gene are SGDLS and YYNGEE. The CDR3 is made up of 14 amino acids. The junction had 5 bases not matched to a gene; V was cut back by 2 bases and J by 6 bases. CDR3 nucleotide sequence: TGTGCCAGCAGCGTTGACCGGGGGGGTGATACGCAGTATTTT. It encodes CASSVDRGGDTQYF. The whole variable domain, filled in from reference TRBV9 and TRBJ2-3, reads DSGVTQTPKHLITATGQRVTLRCSPRSGDLSVYWYQQSLDQGLQFLIQYYNGEERAKGNILERFSAQQFPDLHSELNLSSLELGDSALYFCASSVDRGGDTQYFGPGTRLTVL.

This clone was counted a few times. The rearrangement joins TRBV7-9 to TRBJ2-7, with D tentatively TRBD1 (5 bases). The CDR3 totals 14 residues. Trimming stripped 0 bases from V and 5 bases from J, with 11 bases between. CDR1 is SEHNR and CDR2 is FQNEAQ in the germline V gene (reference sequence). CDR3 in DNA: TGTGCCAGCAGCTTAGCGGGGCTCAGGGACGAGCAGTACTTC. Its protein product is CASSLAGLRDEQYF.

This clone was detected a few times. The chain uses TRBV27 and TRBJ1-6; weak D call: TRBD1 (5 bases). This CDR3 region has 16 residues. With 1 base removed from V and 11 bases from J, the gap between germline ends came to 18 bases. In germline, CDR1 is MNHEY, CDR2 SMNVEV (reference sequence). The CDR3: CASSLWAGEVKAPLHF. CDR3 DNA sequence: TGTGCCAGCAGTTTATGGGCGGGGGAAGTTAAGGCACCCCTCCACTTT.

In its sample, this clone was seen once. V is TRBV5-4 and J is TRBJ2-1; D possibly corresponds to TRBD2 (6 bases). From germline, CDR1 is SGHNT and CDR2 YYREEE (reference sequence). The CDR3 spans 16 residues. V lost 2 bases, J lost 8 bases, and 20 bases lay in between. The DNA of the CDR3 is TGTGCCAGCAGCTTAGCAGGACTTAGCGGATCGGATGAGCAGTTCTTC. Its translation: CASSLAGLSGSDEQFF.

The rearrangement joins TRBV9 to TRBJ1-2, with D possibly TRBD1 on 5 matching bases. Germline values: CDR1 SGDLS, CDR2 YYNGEE. The CDR3 has 15 residues. Trimming took off 0 bases at V and 2 bases at J, with 11 bases between the two ends. The chain's CDR3 is CASSVEGRKNYGYTF. CDR3 nucleotides: TGTGCCAGCAGCGTAGAGGGGCGGAAAAACTATGGCTACACCTTC.

This sequence joins TRBV20-1 and TRBJ1-5, with D perhaps matching TRBD1 (6 bases). Looked up from germline, CDR1 is DFQATT and CDR2 is SNEGSKA (reference sequence). Trimming shortened V by 5 bases and J by 11 bases, and 10 bases separated the two germline ends. CDR3 size: 10 residues. The CDR3 loop is CSAWGRSQHF. CDR3 DNA: TGCAGTGCTTGGGGGCGGTCCCAGCATTTT.

The V gene is TRBV6-1, the J gene TRBJ1-1; no clear D gene. The CDR3 covers 16 residues. Trimming removed 2 bases at V and 0 bases at J, with 13 bases between. Germline V lookup: CDR1 MNHNS, CDR2 SASEGT. Written as DNA, the CDR3 is TGTGCCAGCAGTGAACAGGCAGGCGCGATGAACACTGAAGCTTTCTTT. It specifies CASSEQAGAMNTEAFF.

The rearrangement joins TRBV5-6 to TRBJ1-3; 8 bases line up with TRBD1. J gave up 0 bases and V 3 bases, and 8 bases lay outside the gene matches. This CDR3 is built from 17 residues. Germline V gene lookup returns CDR1 SGHDT and CDR2 YYEEEE. CDR3 sequence (DNA): TGTGCCAGCAGCTGGAGGGACAGGTGGGACTCTGGAAACACCATATATTTT. Translation gives CASSWRDRWDSGNTIYF.

The rearrangement joins TRBV6-6 to TRBJ2-7; possibly TRBD1 for D (6 bases). V lost 8 bases, J lost 2 bases, and 13 bases lay in between. Looked up from germline, CDR1 is MNHNY and CDR2 is SVGAGI (reference sequence). This CDR3 contains 13 residues. CDR3 loop: CASGSGHPYEQYF. In DNA, the CDR3 is TGTGCCAGCGGTTCGGGACACCCCTACGAGCAGTACTTC.

V and J are TRBV6-5 and TRBJ1-2, with 7 bases aligning to TRBD1. The CDR3 consists of 13 residues. CDR1 and CDR2 (germline): MNHEY, SVGAGI. V trimming: 2 bases; J trimming: 5 bases; junction bases outside the gene matches: 2. This chain's CDR3 is CASSYRDSYGYTF. The DNA of the CDR3 is TGTGCCAGCAGTTACCGGGACAGTTATGGCTACACCTTC.

This clone was detected only a few times. V gene TRBV7-2 combines with J gene TRBJ1-2, with D possibly being TRBD1 (5 bases). The CDR3 totals 14 residues. The germline V and J ends were trimmed by 5 bases and 6 bases, with 16 bases remaining between them. Germline lookup yields CDR1 SGHTA and CDR2 FQGNSA. The CDR3 nucleotides read TGTGCCAGCAGCCCGAGAGTCGGGGGGGATGGCTACACCTTC. This sequence encodes CASSPRVGGDGYTF.

This rearrangement joins TRBV7-9 to TRBJ1-1; D is perhaps TRBD1 (5 bases). This CDR3 is built from 13 residues. Trimming pared 4 bases from V and 4 bases from J, leaving 10 bases between. Germline V gene sequence: CDR1 SEHNR, CDR2 FQNEAQ (reference sequence). For the CDR3, the DNA is TGTGCCAGCAGCTCCAGGAGGGGCACTGAAGCTTTCTTT. Translating it yields CASSSRRGTEAFF. The entire variable domain, with the rest obtained from reference TRBV7-9 and TRBJ1-1, is as follows: DTGVSQNPRHKITKRGQNVTFRCDPISEHNRLYWYRQTLGQGPEFLTYFQNEAQLEKSRLLSDRFSAERPKGSFSTLEIQRTEQGDSAMYLCASSSRRGTEAFFGQGTRLTVV.

The chain links TRBV30 to TRBJ1-1; 7 bases map to TRBD1. The CDR3 sequence is 14 residues long. Trimming cost V 2 bases and J 3 bases; bases outside gene matches: 6. Looked up from germline, CDR1 is GTSNPN and CDR2 is SVGIG (reference sequence). In DNA form, the CDR3 reads TGTGCCTGGAGTACGACAGGGCTTGACACTGAAGCTTTCTTT. Amino acid sequence: CAWSTTGLDTEAFF.

This sequence joins TRBV11-1 and TRBJ1-2, with 8 positions matching TRBD1. This CDR3 is built from 15 residues. CDR1 and CDR2 (germline): SGHAT, FQDESV (reference sequence). The V gene end was trimmed by 6 bases and the J gene end by 2 bases; junction bases not matched to a gene: 8. The CDR3 DNA sequence: TGTGCCAGCAGACGGGGGACAGGTCAAAACTATGGCTACACCTTC. Its translation is CASRRGTGQNYGYTF.

This chain uses TRBV6-1 with TRBJ1-2; D gene unclear. The CDR3 extends over 15 amino acids. Germline loops: CDR1 MNHNS, CDR2 SASEGT. The ends were cut back, 5 bases at V and 2 bases at J, with 15 bases in the middle. This CDR3 is CASSIEGRSNYGYTF. The CDR3 nucleotides read TGTGCCAGCAGTATTGAGGGTCGGTCAAACTATGGCTACACCTTC.